One sample yielded the 29 T cell receptor beta chains listed below, sequenced in a study of siplizumab effects on memory and regulatory T cells. Sequencing was performed with immunoSEQ multiplex PCR; in TCRdb, only in-frame clones are kept and a portion is missing. The table has tens of thousands of clones, roughly 90% seen once. Sequencing input: naive CD4+ T cells sorted from blood. All receptors come from a human donor in good health.

The DNA for the CDR3 is TGTGCCAGCAGTTTCAACAGGGGGCTGGGTGAAGCTTTCTTT. Protein sequence: CASSFNRGLGEAFF. The J gene is TRBJ1-1, the V gene TRBV6-5; 9 positions agree with TRBD1. The CDR3 spans 14 residues. Germline V gene data show CDR1 as MNHEY and CDR2 as SVGAGI. Trimming cost V 4 bases and J 7 bases; bases outside gene matches: 7.

This clone appeared once. The rearrangement uses TRBV6-6 and TRBJ2-5, with TRBD2 matching over 10 bases. V trimming: 0 bases; J trimming: 4 bases; junction bases outside the gene matches: 5. The CDR3 is 16 residues long. In germline, CDR1 is MNHNY, CDR2 SVGAGI (reference sequence). CDR3 region: CASSYSLAGVAETQYF. The CDR3 coding sequence is TGTGCCAGCAGTTACTCTCTAGCGGGAGTTGCAGAGACCCAGTACTTC.

The chain combines TRBV2 with TRBJ2-1; D ambiguous. With 4 bases removed from V and 8 bases from J, the gap between germline ends came to 15 bases. CDR1 and CDR2 from the germline V gene are SNHLY and FYNNEI. This CDR3 region has 14 residues. CDR3 protein: CASSARLAVDEQFF. The CDR3 DNA is TGTGCCAGCAGTGCAAGACTGGCGGTCGATGAGCAGTTCTTC.

V and J are TRBV10-3 and TRBJ2-6, with 7 bases that match TRBD1. Germline CDR1 reads ENHRY; CDR2 reads SYGVKD. J gave up 2 bases and V 11 bases, and 12 bases lay outside the gene matches. The CDR3 is 16 residues long. The CDR3 reads CAATGVGAPGANVLTF. DNA of the CDR3: TGTGCCGCAACAGGGGTTGGGGCCCCTGGGGCCAACGTCCTGACTTTC.

The gene calls are TRBV18 and TRBJ1-1; D remains ambiguous. The V end lost 6 bases, the J end lost 3 bases, and 11 bases lay between the germline ends. This CDR3 has 13 residues. Germline CDR1 is KGHSH and CDR2 is LQKENI. The CDR3 DNA is TGTGCCAGCTCCGGTGGTGTGGACACTGAAGCTTTCTTT. It yields the protein CASSGGVDTEAFF.

The V and J genes are TRBV18 and TRBJ1-3; D is uncertain. The CDR3 runs to 14 residues. Germline loops: CDR1 KGHSH, CDR2 LQKENI. The germline V and J ends were trimmed by 3 bases and 2 bases, with 8 bases remaining between them. The CDR3 here is CASSPTETGNTIYF. CDR3 sequence (DNA): TGTGCCAGCTCACCGACGGAAACTGGAAACACCATATATTTT.

The V and J genes are TRBV11-2 and TRBJ2-3, with TRBD1 identical over 8 bases. V gave up 1 base and J gave up 2 bases; unmatched junction bases: 2. The CDR3 is 15 amino acids. Germline V gives CDR1 SGHAT, CDR2 FQNNGV. The CDR3 nucleotides read TGTGCCAGCAGCTTAGGGACAGGGAACACAGATACGCAGTATTTT. This translates into CASSLGTGNTDTQYF. Together with reference TRBV11-2 and TRBJ2-3, the CDR3 gives the full variable domain: EAGVAQSPRYKIIEKRQSVAFWCNPISGHATLYWYQQILGQGPKLLIQFQNNGVVDDSQLPKDRFSAERLKGVDSTLKIQPAKLEDSAVYLCASSLGTGNTDTQYFGPGTRLTVL.

CDR3 in DNA: TGTGCCAGCAGTTACGCTTGGGATAACGCTGAAGCTTTCTTT. Amino acids: CASSYAWDNAEAFF. V gene TRBV6-6 combines with J gene TRBJ1-1, with D uncertain. Trimming took 2 bases from V and 6 from J, leaving 13 bases between them. Germline V gene sequence: CDR1 MNHNY, CDR2 SVGAGI (reference sequence). The CDR3 is 14 residues long.

This chain links TRBV6-5 with TRBJ2-7; TRBD2 might be the D (6 bases). CDR3 length: 14 amino acids. In germline, CDR1 is MNHEY, CDR2 SVGAGI. Trimming left V 6 bases short and J 6 bases short, with 18 bases between. CDR3 amino acids: CASSATSPVSEQYF. The CDR3 nucleotides are TGTGCCAGCAGCGCAACTAGCCCTGTCAGCGAGCAGTACTTC.

The sample holds one count of this clone. The V and J genes are TRBV5-4 and TRBJ1-3; possibly TRBD1 for D (6 bases). Germline V gives CDR1 SGHNT, CDR2 YYREEE (reference sequence). This CDR3 comprises 14 residues. Trimming shortened V by 3 bases and J by 4 bases, and 11 bases separated the two germline ends. CDR3 coding DNA: TGTGCCAGCAGCTCCGGGACAAAGGGAAACACCATATATTTT. This encodes CASSSGTKGNTIYF.

CDR3 region: CASSPPNTGELFF. In DNA, the CDR3 is TGTGCCAGCTCACCACCGAACACCGGGGAGCTGTTTTTT. The V and J genes are TRBV18 and TRBJ2-2; D is undetermined. The CDR3 spans 13 residues. V lost 0 bases and J 1 base, leaving 0 bases between the germline ends. Germline CDR1 is KGHSH and CDR2 is LQKENI.

This chain connects TRBV2 to TRBJ2-3; D may match TRBD1 or TRBD2 (5 bases each). Trimming shortened V by 3 bases and J by 5 bases, and 6 bases separated the two germline ends. This CDR3 region has 12 residues. Germline V gene sequence: CDR1 SNHLY, CDR2 FYNNEI. CDR3 DNA: TGTGCCAGCAGTGAGGGGGAAGATACGCAGTATTTT. Protein product: CASSEGEDTQYF.

The rearrangement links TRBV28 to TRBJ1-1, with 9 nucleotides matching TRBD1. Germline CDR1 and CDR2: MDHEN and SYDVKM. This CDR3 has 14 residues. After removal of 2 bases from V and 5 bases from J, the junction contained 3 bases not matched to a gene. The CDR3 here is CASSLGTGRTEAFF. The CDR3 nucleotides read TGTGCCAGCAGTTTAGGGACAGGGAGGACTGAAGCTTTCTTT. Complete variable domain (other parts from reference TRBV28 and TRBJ1-1): DVKVTQSSRYLVKRTGEKVFLECVQDMDHENMFWYRQDPGLGLRLIYFSYDVKMKEKGDIPEGYSVSREKKERFSLILESASTNQTSMYLCASSLGTGRTEAFFGQGTRLTVV.

V gene TRBV27 combines with J gene TRBJ2-7; D ambiguous. Germline CDR1 and CDR2: MNHEY and SMNVEV (reference sequence). The CDR3 totals 15 residues. V gave up 6 bases and J gave up 6 bases, with 21 bases separating them. The CDR3 sequence is CASSPDRRSLPEQYF. The CDR3, as DNA: TGTGCCAGCAGCCCGGACCGAAGATCCCTTCCCGAGCAGTACTTC.

V is TRBV13 and J is TRBJ2-7, with D possibly TRBD2 on 5 matching bases. The CDR3 spans 14 residues. Germline V gene sequence: CDR1 PRHDT, CDR2 FYEKMQ (reference sequence). V was clipped by 2 bases and J by 1 base, with 9 bases between them. In DNA form, the CDR3 reads TGTGCCAGCAGCTTAAGGACTGGGTCCTACGAGCAGTACTTC. It codes for CASSLRTGSYEQYF. The full variable domain, with the rest looked up from reference TRBV13 and TRBJ2-7, is AAGVIQSPRHLIKEKRETATLKCYPIPRHDTVYWYQQGPGQDPQFLISFYEKMQSDKGSIPDRFSAQQFSDYHSELNMSSLELGDSALYFCASSLRTGSYEQYFGPGTRLTVT.

V gene TRBV25-1 combines with J gene TRBJ1-2, with 10 positions matching TRBD1. CDR1 is MGHDK, CDR2 SYGVNS, per germline. This CDR3 has 15 amino acids. Unmatched junction bases numbered 13, after V lost 7 bases and J lost 8 bases. The CDR3 DNA follows: TGTGCCAGCACCTCCGCCGGGACAGGGGTGGGGGGCTACACCTTC. Translated: CASTSAGTGVGGYTF.

The chain joins TRBV6-5 to TRBJ2-7; 10 bases are shared with TRBD2. The CDR3 loop spans 13 amino acids. From germline, CDR1 is MNHEY and CDR2 SVGAGI. The junction had 4 bases not matched to a gene; V was cut back by 8 bases and J by 3 bases. The DNA of the CDR3 is TGTGCCAGCGGAACTAGCGGGATCTACGAGCAGTACTTC. Translating it yields CASGTSGIYEQYF.

The CDR3 reads CASSLKGVYEQYF. The CDR3 nucleotides are TGTGCCAGCAGTTTGAAGGGGGTATACGAGCAGTACTTC. J is TRBJ2-7 and V is TRBV7-9; perhaps TRBD1 as D (6 bases). Germline V gene sequence: CDR1 SEHNR, CDR2 FQNEAQ (reference sequence). V lost 6 bases to trimming and J lost 4 bases, with 13 bases between them. CDR3 size: 13 residues. Full variable domain (rest looked up from reference TRBV7-9 and TRBJ2-7): DTGVSQNPRHKITKRGQNVTFRCDPISEHNRLYWYRQTLGQGPEFLTYFQNEAQLEKSRLLSDRFSAERPKGSFSTLEIQRTEQGDSAMYLCASSLKGVYEQYFGPGTRLTVT.

The chain couples TRBV5-6 to TRBJ1-1; D remains unclear. The germline gives CDR1 SGHDT, CDR2 YYEEEE. CDR3 length equals 11 residues. V lost 5 bases, J lost 2 bases, and 4 bases lay in between. The CDR3 DNA is TGTGCCAGCAGGTTTAACACTGAAGCTTTCTTT. Its protein is CASRFNTEAFF.

Comments on this clone: One junction end does not reproduce the germline sequence, and a read error may be involved. The chain links TRBV7-2 to TRBJ1-4; D uncertain. CDR1 and CDR2 from the germline V gene are SGHTA and FQGNSA. CDR3 length equals 13 residues. The CDR3 here is CASSLAPKEKLFF. CDR3 DNA: TGTGCCAGCAGCTTAGCACCTAAAGAAAAACTGTTTTTT. Full variable domain (missing parts from reference TRBV7-2 and TRBJ1-4): GAGVSQSPSNKVTEKGKDVELRCDPISGHTALYWYRQSLGQGLEFLIYFQGNSAPDKSGLPSDRFSAERTGGSVSTLTIQRTQQEDSAVYLCASSLAPKEKLFFGSGTQLSVL.

V gene TRBV2 combines with J gene TRBJ1-2; D not certain. This CDR3 has 12 amino acids. V lost 4 bases, J lost 8 bases, and 11 bases lay in between. Germline V gene lookup returns CDR1 SNHLY and CDR2 FYNNEI. CDR3 region: CASSGTSGGYTF. In DNA form, the CDR3 reads TGTGCCAGCAGTGGGACGTCCGGGGGCTACACCTTC.

This chain joins TRBV29-1 and TRBJ2-2; no reliable D call. Trimming removed 7 bases at V and 3 bases at J, with 9 bases between. The CDR3 runs to 12 residues. Germline loops: CDR1 SQVTM, CDR2 ANQGSEA. CDR3 in amino acids: CSAGRYTGELFF. Written as DNA, the CDR3 is TGCAGCGCTGGACGGTACACCGGGGAGCTGTTTTTT.

The chain carries TRBV5-6 and TRBJ1-1; no definite D call. The CDR3 runs to 11 residues. V was cut by 4 bases and J by 5 bases, with 6 bases left in between. Germline-derived CDR1 and CDR2 are SGHDT and YYEEEE. CDR3 sequence (DNA): TGTGCCAGCAGCCACCGAACTGAAGCTTTCTTT. It codes for CASSHRTEAFF.

The gene calls are TRBV5-1 and TRBJ2-6; D is uncertain. The CDR3 totals 14 residues. The germline V gene has CDR1 SGHRS and CDR2 YFSETQ. V lost 4 bases, J lost 0 bases, and 5 bases lay in between. The CDR3: CASSLLSGANVLTF. CDR3 DNA: TGCGCCAGCAGCCTCCTCTCTGGGGCCAACGTCCTGACTTTC.

V and J are TRBV6-1 and TRBJ2-3; possibly TRBD1 or TRBD2 for D (5 bases each). V gave up 6 bases and J gave up 1 base, with 8 bases separating them. CDR1 MNHNS and CDR2 SASEGT come from the germline V gene. The CDR3 runs to 13 residues. CDR3 DNA: TGTGCCAGCAGGGGGACCGGCACAGATACGCAGTATTTT. Translation gives CASRGTGTDTQYF.

The V call is TRBV2, the J call TRBJ1-4; D remains ambiguous. CDR1 is SNHLY, CDR2 FYNNEI, per germline. The CDR3 extends over 15 amino acids. V lost 8 bases, J lost 0 bases, and 13 bases lay in between. The CDR3 bases are TGTGCCAGCCGGACCGAACTGGCAACTAATGAAAAACTGTTTTTT. It is translated as CASRTELATNEKLFF.

This chain joins TRBV27 and TRBJ2-5; perhaps TRBD2 as D (7 bases). Trimming stripped 3 bases from V and 11 bases from J, with 25 bases between. CDR1 and CDR2 (germline): MNHEY, SMNVEV (reference sequence). This CDR3 comprises 16 residues. This CDR3 is CASSFFRVGGAGEQYF. The CDR3 DNA is TGTGCCAGCAGTTTCTTCCGGGTGGGGGGGGCTGGAGAGCAGTACTTC.

V usage is TRBV5-1 and J usage is TRBJ2-2, with TRBD1 identical over 7 bases. With 0 bases clipped from V and 4 bases from J, the junction kept 9 bases outside the gene matches. Per germline, CDR1 SGHRS and CDR2 YFSETQ. The CDR3 consists of 17 residues. CDR3 protein: CASSLEPTGSTTGELFF. CDR3 DNA: TGCGCCAGCAGCTTGGAACCGACAGGGTCGACCACCGGGGAGCTGTTTTTT.

The chain recombines TRBV6-5 with TRBJ2-1; 10 nucleotides line up with TRBD2. Trimming cost V 8 bases and J 2 bases; bases outside gene matches: 6. Germline V lookup: CDR1 MNHEY, CDR2 SVGAGI. This CDR3 region has 15 residues. In DNA form, the CDR3 reads TGTGCCAGCGGCCGAAGCGGGGGGGCCTACAATGAGCAGTTCTTC. Translation: CASGRSGGAYNEQFF.